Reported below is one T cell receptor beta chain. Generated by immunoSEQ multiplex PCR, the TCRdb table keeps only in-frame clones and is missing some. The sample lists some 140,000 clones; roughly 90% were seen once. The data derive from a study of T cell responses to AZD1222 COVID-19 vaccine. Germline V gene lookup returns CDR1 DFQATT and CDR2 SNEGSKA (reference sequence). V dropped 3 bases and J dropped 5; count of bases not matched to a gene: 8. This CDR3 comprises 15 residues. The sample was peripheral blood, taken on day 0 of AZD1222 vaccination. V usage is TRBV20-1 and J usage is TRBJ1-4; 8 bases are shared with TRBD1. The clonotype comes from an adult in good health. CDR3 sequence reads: CSASWQGALNEKLFF. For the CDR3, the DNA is TGCAGTGCTAGTTGGCAGGGGGCCCTAAATGAAAAACTGTTTTTT.